This paragraph reports one T cell receptor (beta chain). Its antigen is currently not known. No clone much larger than this one lies a single base away; base qualities are absent. To prepare the library, 5' RACE was applied. TCRdb lists the instrument as Illumina HiSeq 2500. The second PCR ran for roughly 7 to 12 cycles and used a J-beta primer mix along with a sample-barcoded 5' primer. Each TCR beta cDNA molecule received a unique molecular identifier from a template-switch 5' adaptor carrying 12 random nucleotides. Each sample yielded at least 3 million CDR3-containing paired-end reads. First-strand cDNA was synthesized from all RNA with the Mint cDNA synthesis kit, primed by a TRBC-specific oligonucleotide. After uracil-DNA glycosylase treatment, a first 18-cycle PCR used universal primers M1SS and BC2_uni_R on all cDNA. The original methods were these. For normalization, 1 million high-quality reads were randomly selected from each sample, with every read carrying a distinct molecular identifier. Instead of being binned into consensus sequences, reads that shared molecular identifiers were thrown out. CDR3 identification, clonotype clustering and error correction used MiTCR with a Q25 quality threshold and the strictest error-elimination algorithm. A nonparametric unseen species model with Euler transformation was used to estimate lower-bound total TCR beta diversity. TCRdb itself trimmed the public reads at Q25 with fastp, ran MiXCR and retained productive beta chains. One record per CDR3 amino acid sequence lists the most common genes and DNA. What appears here as the V and J calls and clone size reflects TCRdb's work, not the paper's. For this sample there are some 780,000 distinct CDR3 sequences; 45% to 70% appear just once. The ten largest make up 25% to 30% of the sample.

This sample was included in a study of blood T cells in healthy people across ages (dated by TCRdb to about 2015). With regard to the full study: Template switching captured roughly one uniquely barcoded TCR beta cDNA molecule per two T cells in model experiments. Age-related changes in TCR beta repertoire diversity were measured in the study by deep sequencing normalized with unique cDNA molecular identifiers. Four age groups were formed from the donors: young (average 16 years), middle-aged (more than 35), aged (about 68) and long-lived (approximately 78). Donors of different ages were randomly distributed across sequencing lanes to avoid experimental bias. Using the same blood draw, the study looked at two additional independent replicas of 1 million unique cDNA reads for two donors, one aged 18 to 30 and the other aged 80 or older.

What the authors observed across the whole study: The long-lived group showed more naive CD4+ T cells, fewer expanded clones and increased TCR diversity than the aged group, suggesting age selection. Bulk unsorted PBMC profiling prevented conclusive comparison of naive and antigen-experienced compartments. A strong correlation was found between observed TCR beta diversity and the percentage of naive T cells measured by flow cytometry. Donor CMV infection status was unknown, potentially confounding age-related changes in expanded clonotypes. Estimates of total diversity based on one million sequenced T cells were regarded as lower bounds and as underestimates. Observed TCR beta diversity per million T cells fell roughly linearly with age, and a significant reduction was already apparent by age approximately 40.

The germline V gene encodes CDR1 MNHEY and CDR2 SMNVEV (reference sequence). Trimming takes 6 bases off V and 6 bases off J; junction bases not matched to a gene: 9. The CDR3, cysteine through phenylalanine, is 15 amino acids long. Only the CDR3 DNA stays, 45 bases, in frame from base 1. Donors were a few dozen systemically healthy Caucasian individuals from Russia aged about 6 to 100 years. Each donor gave approximately 9.3 milliliters of peripheral blood, collected into EDTA-treated Vacutainer tubes. Ficoll-Paque density-gradient centrifugation was used to isolate PBMCs, with at least 6.5 million per sample. Trizol reagent was used to extract total RNA from PBMCs, with at least 6 micrograms per sample. For every donor, an aliquot of PBMCs went through flow cytometry to measure the percentages of naive CD45RAhigh/CD27high T cells.

Sequencing was performed on blood. The origin of this receptor is a man between 35 and 55 years old in good health. Recombination joined TRBV27 with TRBJ2-2; the central 8 bases match TRBD1. The sequenced DNA: TGTGCCAGCAGCCGAGGACAGGGATCGCCCGGGGAGCTGTTTTTT. It specifies CASSRGQGSPGELFF.